What follows is one T cell receptor (beta chain) and its context. This record comes from a study of blood T cell repertoires in COVID-19. For the study at large: Both acute and convalescent COVID-19 samples were obtained from the United States, Italy and Spain.

Per the original data handling: Quantification of nucleated cells was approximated via reference gene primer amplification. Some clones are missing from TCRdb's copy, which holds only in-frame ones; the method was immunoSEQ multiplex PCR. Clone size and V and J calls were adopted from that table, with D and trimming inferred from the DNA. Of about 96,000 clones in the sample, 80% were seen once. The CDR3 contains 14 residues. The germline gives CDR1 KGHSH, CDR2 LQKENI. Trimming stripped 1 base from V and 1 base from J, with 7 bases between. The TCR originated in a man aged 50-60 years who had recovered from COVID-19. The specimen was peripheral blood. This chain joins TRBV18 and TRBJ1-1; possible D gene TRBD1, 5 bases. CDR3 sequence (DNA): TGTGCCAGCTCACCACGTAGGGGGAACACTGAAGCTTTCTTT. Protein sequence: CASSPRRGNTEAFF.